The source of this T cell receptor (beta chain) is a study of shared clonotypes between healthy human individuals. There are 13 residues in the CDR3. Per germline, CDR1 MNHNY and CDR2 SVGAGI (reference sequence). Trimming took 6 bases from V and 4 from J, leaving 12 bases between them. Assay used: immunoSEQ multiplex PCR; TCRdb lists only in-frame clones, some missing. The data contain about 1 million clones, approximately 68% of them singletons. General observations from the study: Rarefaction indicated that sorted-subset sequencing remained incomplete although depth was large. Sequencing depth was a factor that was expected to affect clonotype sharing among donors.

Remarks on this clone: Its target is unknown.

The rearrangement joins TRBV6-6 to TRBJ1-1; D gene ambiguous. The source material was memory CD4+ T cells sorted from blood. Subset of the sample: CD45RA-negative fraction. The receptor was isolated from a man aged 18 to 29 in good health. CDR3 sequence reads: CASSLLMFTEAFF. In DNA, the CDR3 is TGTGCCAGCAGCCTTCTGATGTTCACTGAAGCTTTCTTT.